This T cell receptor beta chain stems from a study of T cell responses to AZD1222 COVID-19 vaccine. Study-level results: Most donors were white British, females outnumbered males, and clonal diversity was possibly underestimated.

Note on this clone: Its antigen remains unidentified.

Repertoires were generated with immunoSEQ multiplex PCR, while TCRdb's copy carries only in-frame clones and drops some. The sample records about 140,000 clones, 80% to 95% being singletons. The CDR3 runs 15 residues. V was shortened by 10 bases and J by 2 bases, with 18 bases between the two germline ends. The germline V gene encodes CDR1 LNHDA and CDR2 SQIVND (reference sequence). This TCR derives from an adult in good health. This sample comprised peripheral blood, obtained on day 0 of AZD1222 vaccination. V usage is TRBV19 and J usage is TRBJ1-3, with D maybe TRBD1 (5 bases). Here the CDR3 reads CATTFVRGTGNTIYF. The CDR3 DNA is TGTGCCACAACCTTCGTTCGGGGGACTGGAAACACCATATATTTT.